Below, one TCR beta chain is given with its context. The data were taken from a study of blood T cell repertoires in COVID-19. The wider study: T cells, B-cell-depleted T cells, or PBMCs provided the cDNA or gDNA that served as material.

This CDR3 contains 15 residues. With V trimmed by 5 bases and J by 5 bases, 8 bases remained unmatched. Germline V gives CDR1 MDHEN, CDR2 SYDVKM. Methods used by the authors: Amplification of reference gene primers was used by the study to estimate nucleated cell counts. The method was immunoSEQ multiplex PCR; TCRdb's version includes in-frame clones alone and lacks a portion of them. V and J calls and clone size are those listed in that table; D and trimming were worked out from the DNA. The sample lists some 64,000 clones; almost 85% were seen once. Seattle's cohort entered during active infection and was followed longitudinally.

The sample was peripheral blood. This chain uses TRBV28 with TRBJ1-2, with 10 bases that match TRBD1. The receptor was derived from a man between 60 and 70 years old with COVID-19, enrolled during active disease. CDR3 sequence (DNA): TGTGCCAGCAGTGGACCGGGACAGGGGATTTATGGCTACACCTTC. Translating it yields CASSGPGQGIYGYTF.